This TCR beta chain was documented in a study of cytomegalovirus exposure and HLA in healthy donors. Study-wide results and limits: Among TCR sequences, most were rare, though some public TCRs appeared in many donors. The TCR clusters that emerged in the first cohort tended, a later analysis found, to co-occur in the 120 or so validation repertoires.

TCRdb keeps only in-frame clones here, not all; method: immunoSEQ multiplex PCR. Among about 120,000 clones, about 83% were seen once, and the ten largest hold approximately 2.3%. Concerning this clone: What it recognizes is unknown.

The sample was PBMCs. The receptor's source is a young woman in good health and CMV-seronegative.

CDR3: CASKGQGANEQFF. CDR3 sequence (DNA): TGTGCCAGCAAGGGACAGGGGGCTAATGAGCAGTTCTTC. This chain links TRBV6-5 with TRBJ2-1, with 12 nucleotides matching TRBD1. The trim removed 7 bases at V and 7 bases at J, leaving 2 bases unmatched. This CDR3 is 13 amino acids long. Germline assignment: CDR1 MNHEY and CDR2 SVGAGI.